This TCR beta chain was recorded in a study of brain T cells in children with intractable seizures. The V and J ends lost 3 bases and 4 bases respectively, with 12 bases between them. The CDR3 length is 14 residues. The germline CDR1 and CDR2 sequences are MNHEY and SVGAGI. Generated by immunoSEQ multiplex PCR, the TCRdb table keeps only in-frame clones and is missing some. In the table there are fewer than 50,000 clones, 80% to 95% of which are singletons. Surgery cases with the highest brain T cell transcript signatures were chosen for sequencing. This TCR derives from a girl aged 2 to 10 with tuberous sclerosis and intractable seizures. The chain recombines TRBV6-5 with TRBJ1-2; maybe TRBD1 (5 bases). The sample consisted of peripheral blood, taken at surgery. The CDR3: CASSYRPGGYGYTF. The CDR3 DNA is TGTGCCAGCAGTTATCGACCGGGGGGCTATGGCTACACCTTC.